Presented here are 25 T cell receptor beta chains from one specimen sequenced in a study of siplizumab effects on memory and regulatory T cells. Sequencing was performed with immunoSEQ multiplex PCR; in TCRdb, only in-frame clones are kept and a portion is missing. The table includes about 57,000 clones, around four fifths detected once. The sample was memory CD4+ T cells sorted from blood. These receptor sequences come from a human donor in good health.

The chain couples TRBV7-8 to TRBJ1-2, with D possibly matching TRBD1 (6 bases). CDR3 length: 13 amino acids. Trimming stripped 5 bases from V and 5 bases from J, with 12 bases between. CDR1 is SGHVS and CDR2 is FQNEAQ in the germline V gene. CDR3 in amino acids: CASSPTGFYGYTF. CDR3 DNA sequence: TGTGCCAGCAGCCCTACAGGGTTTTATGGCTACACCTTC.

The CDR3 reads CASSTSDSSYEQYF. The CDR3 DNA is TGTGCCAGCAGCACCTCGGACAGCTCCTACGAGCAGTACTTC. The chain uses TRBV11-2 and TRBJ2-7, with D possibly matching TRBD1 (6 bases). V lost 5 bases and J 0 bases, leaving 11 bases between the germline ends. From germline, CDR1 is SGHAT and CDR2 FQNNGV. This CDR3 is built from 14 residues.

The rearrangement links TRBV7-2 to TRBJ2-1; 7 nucleotides match TRBD1. V trimming: 1 base; J trimming: 7 bases; junction bases outside the gene matches: 10. This CDR3 region has 16 residues. CDR1 and CDR2 (germline): SGHTA, FQGNSA. Here the CDR3 DNA reads TGTGCCAGCAGCTTAGTCACAGGGGTAAATGGAAATGAGCAGTTCTTC. The encoded protein is CASSLVTGVNGNEQFF.

CDR3 sequence: CASSFDNYEQYF. The CDR3 DNA follows: TGTGCCAGCAGCTTCGACAACTACGAGCAGTACTTC. The rearrangement links TRBV7-9 to TRBJ2-7; D is ambiguous. The ends were cut back, 3 bases at V and 3 bases at J, with 6 bases in the middle. This CDR3 contains 12 residues. Germline V gene sequence: CDR1 SEHNR, CDR2 FQNEAQ (reference sequence).

The J gene is TRBJ2-3, the V gene TRBV11-3; D remains unclear. Germline loops: CDR1 SGHNT, CDR2 YENEEA. V was trimmed by 0 bases and J by 0 bases, leaving 7 bases between them. CDR3 length: 15 residues. The CDR3 loop is CASSLEGASTDTQYF. CDR3 DNA: TGTGCCAGCAGCTTAGAAGGAGCGAGCACAGATACGCAGTATTTT.

The chain uses TRBV6-5 and TRBJ2-4; the D gene is possibly TRBD2 (5 bases). Germline V lookup: CDR1 MNHEY, CDR2 SVGAGI. There are 13 residues in the CDR3. V was shortened by 10 bases and J by 7 bases, with 17 bases between the two germline ends. The CDR3 nucleotides read TGTGCCACCGGGCCCCCCGAGCGGAACATTCAGTACTTC. Translating gives CATGPPERNIQYF.

The chain employs TRBV9 and TRBJ2-1; D is ambiguous. Germline V gene data show CDR1 as SGDLS and CDR2 as YYNGEE. Trimming cost V 0 bases and J 9 bases, with 7 bases left between them. The CDR3 runs 12 residues. The CDR3 spells CASSVARGEQFF. The CDR3 coding sequence is TGTGCCAGCAGCGTAGCTCGAGGTGAGCAGTTCTTC.

The count of this clone is one. The V and J genes are TRBV28 and TRBJ2-7; possible D gene TRBD1, 5 bases. The CDR3 is 12 amino acids. Trimming removed 2 bases at V and 6 bases at J, with 8 bases between. The germline V gene encodes CDR1 MDHEN and CDR2 SYDVKM. The CDR3 coding sequence is TGTGCCAGCAGTTTAAGCAGGGCCGAGCAGTACTTC. Protein product: CASSLSRAEQYF.

This clone was detected once. The chain links TRBV5-1 to TRBJ1-4; TRBD1 is a possible D gene (6 bases). The CDR3 covers 15 residues. V gave up 1 base and J gave up 2 bases, with 9 bases separating them. Germline assignment: CDR1 SGHRS and CDR2 YFSETQ. The CDR3 reads CASSLLQGTNEKLFF. For the CDR3, the DNA is TGCGCCAGCAGCTTGTTGCAGGGGACTAATGAAAAACTGTTTTTT.

The chain employs TRBV6-5 and TRBJ1-3; D is possibly TRBD1 (6 bases). The ends were cut back, 6 bases at V and 5 bases at J, with 14 bases in the middle. CDR3 length: 14 residues. Germline CDR1 and CDR2: MNHEY and SVGAGI. CDR3 amino acids: CASRPETGRNTIYF. The CDR3 DNA reads TGTGCCAGCAGGCCTGAAACAGGGCGAAACACCATATATTTT.

The chain is built from TRBV5-6 and TRBJ2-1; weak D call: TRBD2 (7 bases). Germline-derived CDR1 and CDR2 are SGHDT and YYEEEE. The CDR3 is 15 residues long. The V and J ends lost 1 base and 3 bases respectively, with 11 bases between them. The CDR3 loop is CASSLRGAGYNEQFF. As DNA, the CDR3 is TGTGCCAGCAGCTTGCGGGGGGCCGGCTACAATGAGCAGTTCTTC.

The rearrangement joins TRBV9 to TRBJ2-2; TRBD2 matches at 14 bases. Per germline, CDR1 SGDLS and CDR2 YYNGEE. CDR3 length: 20 amino acids. The ends lost 3 bases at V and 2 bases at J; junction bases unmatched: 12. CDR3 region: CASSALPGTSGSPNTGELFF. In DNA form, the CDR3 reads TGTGCCAGCAGCGCCCTCCCCGGGACTAGCGGGAGTCCAAACACCGGGGAGCTGTTTTTT.

The genes are TRBV5-1 and TRBJ2-3; 7 bases line up with TRBD2. The CDR3 runs 16 residues. Germline V gene data show CDR1 as SGHRS and CDR2 as YFSETQ. The V segment lost 0 bases and the J segment 5 bases; nucleotides outside the gene matches: 9. This CDR3 reads CASSLDASPGGDTQYF. In nucleotides, the CDR3 is TGCGCCAGCAGCTTGGACGCCTCCCCGGGGGGAGATACGCAGTATTTT. Full variable domain (remainder filled in from reference TRBV5-1 and TRBJ2-3): KAGVTQTPRYLIKTRGQQVTLSCSPISGHRSVSWYQQTPGQGLQFLFEYFSETQRNKGNFPGRFSGRQFSNSRSEMNVSTLELGDSALYLCASSLDASPGGDTQYFGPGTRLTVL.

The gene calls are TRBV10-3 and TRBJ1-5; D ambiguous. The length of the CDR3 is 13 residues. CDR1 is ENHRY, CDR2 SYGVKD, per germline. Trimming pared 3 bases from V and 4 bases from J, leaving 7 bases between. CDR3: CAISERDNQPQHF. The CDR3 DNA follows: TGTGCCATCAGTGAAAGGGATAATCAGCCCCAGCATTTT.

The chain has TRBV5-1 and TRBJ2-7, with 12 nucleotides matching TRBD1. This CDR3 spans 15 amino acids. The V gene's germline CDR1 is SGHRS and CDR2 YFSETQ. J gave up 4 bases and V 4 bases, and 6 bases lay outside the gene matches. CDR3 DNA sequence: TGCGCCAGCAGCCCAGGGACAGGGGGCGAGTACGAGCAGTACTTC. It yields the protein CASSPGTGGEYEQYF.

The V call is TRBV19, the J call TRBJ2-7; perhaps TRBD2 as D (6 bases). The CDR3 covers 14 residues. CDR1 and CDR2 (germline): LNHDA, SQIVND (reference sequence). Trimming left V 5 bases short and J 3 bases short, with 14 bases between. The CDR3 loop is CASSDFGGDYEQYF. The CDR3, as DNA: TGTGCCAGTAGTGACTTCGGAGGGGACTACGAGCAGTACTTC.

This chain connects TRBV9 to TRBJ1-6; D gene ambiguous. The germline gives CDR1 SGDLS, CDR2 YYNGEE. Trimming pared 0 bases from V and 5 bases from J, leaving 6 bases between. This CDR3 comprises 14 residues. CDR3 protein: CASSVGADNSPLHF. The CDR3 region has the DNA TGTGCCAGCAGCGTAGGGGCAGATAATTCACCCCTCCACTTT.

The genes are TRBV30 and TRBJ1-2; a possible D gene is TRBD1 (6 bases). Per germline, CDR1 GTSNPN and CDR2 SVGIG (reference sequence). The V and J ends lost 4 bases and 3 bases respectively, with 15 bases between them. The CDR3 spans 14 residues. In DNA form, the CDR3 reads TGTGCCTGGACCGAACCACAGGGACACTATGGCTACACCTTC. This translates into CAWTEPQGHYGYTF. Together with reference TRBV30 and TRBJ1-2, the CDR3 gives the full variable domain: SQTIHQWPATLVQPVGSPLSLECTVEGTSNPNLYWYRQAAGRGLQLLFYSVGIGQISSEVPQNLSASRPQDRQFILSSKKLLLSDSGFYLCAWTEPQGHYGYTFGSGTRLTVV.

This chain connects TRBV11-2 to TRBJ2-7; the match to TRBD2 covers 8 bases. The CDR3 covers 17 residues. Germline CDR1 and CDR2: SGHAT and FQNNGV. The ends lost 1 base at V and 5 bases at J; junction bases unmatched: 13. The CDR3 loop reads CASSLVRDLSGSHEQYF. As DNA, the CDR3 is TGTGCCAGCAGCTTAGTCCGGGACTTGAGCGGGAGTCACGAGCAGTACTTC. The complete variable domain, with remaining parts taken from reference TRBV11-2 and TRBJ2-7, reads EAGVAQSPRYKIIEKRQSVAFWCNPISGHATLYWYQQILGQGPKLLIQFQNNGVVDDSQLPKDRFSAERLKGVDSTLKIQPAKLEDSAVYLCASSLVRDLSGSHEQYFGPGTRLTVT.

There are a few counts of this clone. The chain has TRBV5-6 and TRBJ2-1, with TRBD1 matching 7 bases. CDR3 length equals 15 residues. Germline CDR1 SGHDT, CDR2 YYEEEE. V dropped 0 bases and J dropped 8; count of bases not matched to a gene: 8. CDR3 nucleotide sequence: TGTGCCAGCAGCTTGGATCGGACAGGCTTCGATGAGCAGTTCTTC. As protein: CASSLDRTGFDEQFF.

The J gene is TRBJ2-7, the V gene TRBV6-5, with TRBD2 identical over 7 bases. Losses at the gene ends were 7 bases for V and 4 bases for J; bases not matched to a gene: 10. Looked up from germline, CDR1 is MNHEY and CDR2 is SVGAGI. This CDR3 is built from 14 residues. The CDR3 is CASTSAGRGYEQYF. CDR3 in DNA: TGTGCCAGCACTTCAGCGGGGAGGGGATACGAGCAGTACTTC.

J is TRBJ2-3 and V is TRBV29-1, with D hard to call. Trimming removed 4 bases at V and 0 bases at J, with 8 bases between. The CDR3 has 13 residues. Germline V gives CDR1 SQVTM, CDR2 ANQGSEA. CDR3 sequence: CSVVQGSTDTQYF. The DNA of the CDR3 is TGCAGCGTTGTTCAAGGCAGCACAGATACGCAGTATTTT.

The chain joins TRBV5-6 to TRBJ2-2; TRBD1 aligns across 11 bases. CDR3 size: 15 residues. Germline CDR1 SGHDT, CDR2 YYEEEE. V shed 4 bases and J 7 bases; nucleotides not matched to a gene: 6. The CDR3 protein is CASSPGTGGVGELFF. The DNA for the CDR3 is TGTGCCAGCAGCCCCGGGACAGGGGGTGTCGGGGAGCTGTTTTTT.

Written as DNA, the CDR3 is TGTGCCAGCAGCCCAAAGGATACGCAGTATTTT. Protein sequence: CASSPKDTQYF. This chain connects TRBV6-1 to TRBJ2-3, with unresolved D. The ends were cut back, 6 bases at V and 6 bases at J, with 7 bases in the middle. The CDR3 spans 11 residues. Germline assignment: CDR1 MNHNS and CDR2 SASEGT.

The chain links TRBV5-6 to TRBJ2-2; 12 nucleotides agree with TRBD1. Germline-derived CDR1 and CDR2 are SGHDT and YYEEEE. With V trimmed by 1 base and J by 5 bases, 6 bases remained unmatched. The CDR3 has 17 residues. The CDR3 loop is CASSLMGQGAVTGELFF. The DNA for the CDR3 is TGTGCCAGCAGCTTGATGGGACAGGGGGCTGTGACCGGGGAGCTGTTTTTT.